This T cell receptor beta chain derives from a study of regulatory T cells in long-lasting Graves disease. Study-wide points: With persistent disease, TRBV28, TRBJ1-2 and TRBJ2-5 were the favored segments.

Documented time point: persistent/refractory GD, antithyroid drugs over 5 years with positive TRAb. With RNA extracted from PBMCs as input, the TCR library was made. Investigators prepared the TCR beta libraries by applying iRepertoire HTBI primers and Arm-PCR of CDR3 regions. TCRdb processed the multiplex PCR reads anew with MiXCR; each CDR3 protein has one entry. The sample records approximately 690,000 distinct CDR3 sequences, about 30% being singletons. V gave up 1 base and J gave up 5 bases; unmatched junction bases: 6. Germline CDR1 is PRHDT and CDR2 is FYEKMQ (reference sequence). CDR3 length: 15 residues. Concerning this clonotype itself: Its antigen is not known.

This clonotype was obtained from a female donor with Graves disease. Sequences were derived from peripheral blood mononuclear cells (PBMCs), sampled when the disease was refractory, from a patient treated with antithyroid drugs. The chain is built from TRBV13 and TRBJ2-7, with 9 positions matching TRBD2. The CDR3 sequence is CASSLEPGLANEQYF. The DNA for the CDR3 is TGTGCCAGCAGCTTAGAGCCGGGACTAGCAAACGAGCAGTACTTC. Complete variable domain (other parts from reference TRBV13 and TRBJ2-7): AAGVIQSPRHLIKEKRETATLKCYPIPRHDTVYWYQQGPGQDPQFLISFYEKMQSDKGSIPDRFSAQQFSDYHSELNMSSLELGDSALYFCASSLEPGLANEQYFGPGTRLTVT.